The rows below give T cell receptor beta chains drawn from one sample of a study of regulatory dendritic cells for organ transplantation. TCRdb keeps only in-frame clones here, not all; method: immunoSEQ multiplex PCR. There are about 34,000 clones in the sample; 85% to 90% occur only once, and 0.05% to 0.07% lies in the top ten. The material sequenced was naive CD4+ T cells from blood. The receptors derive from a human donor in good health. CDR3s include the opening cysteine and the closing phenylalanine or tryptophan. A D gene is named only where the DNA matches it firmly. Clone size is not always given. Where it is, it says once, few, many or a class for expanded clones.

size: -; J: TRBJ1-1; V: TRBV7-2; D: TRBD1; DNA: TGTGCCAGCAGCTACAGGGGGTTACGTCAAGCTTTCTTT; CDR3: CASSYRGLRQAFF
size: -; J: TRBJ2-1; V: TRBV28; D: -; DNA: TGTGCCAGCAGTTCATCCGCCAATGAGCAGTTCTTC; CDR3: CASSSSANEQFF
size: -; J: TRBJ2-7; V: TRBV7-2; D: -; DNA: TGTGCCAGCAGCCCTAGGCCAGGGGTGTCCTACGAGCAGTACTTC; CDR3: CASSPRPGVSYEQYF
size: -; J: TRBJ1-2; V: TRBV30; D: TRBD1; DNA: TGTGCCTGGAGTGGAGGACAGGGGGCCGAGAGAGCCTATGGCTACACCTTC; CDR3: CAWSGGQGAERAYGYTF
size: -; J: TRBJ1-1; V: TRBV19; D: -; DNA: TGTGCCAGCGCTAAACAGGGGAACACTGAAGCTTTCTTT; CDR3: CASAKQGNTEAFF
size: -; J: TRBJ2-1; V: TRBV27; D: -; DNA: TGTGCCAGCAGTTTCGTACAGAGATCCTACAATGAGCAGTTCTTC; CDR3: CASSFVQRSYNEQFF
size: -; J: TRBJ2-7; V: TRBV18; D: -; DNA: TGTGCCAGCTCCCCAGGGACTTGGGTCGAGCAGTACTTC; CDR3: CASSPGTWVEQYF
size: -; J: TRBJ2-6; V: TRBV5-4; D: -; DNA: TGTGCCAGCAGCTTGTTACAGTCCTCTGGGGCCAACGTCCTGACTTTC; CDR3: CASSLLQSSGANVLTF
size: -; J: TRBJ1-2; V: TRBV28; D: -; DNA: TGTGCCAGCAGTTCCGGACAGCCGAACTATGGCTACACCTTC; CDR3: CASSSGQPNYGYTF
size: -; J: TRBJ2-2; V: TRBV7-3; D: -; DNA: TGTGCCAGCAGCTTACGTAGCGGTCATAACACCGGGGAGCTGTTTTTT; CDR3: CASSLRSGHNTGELFF
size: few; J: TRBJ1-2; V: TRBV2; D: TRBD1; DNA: TGTGCCACCAGGGGGTTATCTGAGGACTATGGCTACACCTTC; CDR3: CATRGLSEDYGYTF
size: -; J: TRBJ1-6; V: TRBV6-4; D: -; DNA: TGTGCCAGCAGTGACTCGGGCAGGGCTAGCTCCTATAATTCACCCCTCCACTTT; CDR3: CASSDSGRASSYNSPLHF